The entry below describes one T cell receptor beta chain. Its antigen is still unknown. The PCR had 60 Vbeta and 13 Jbeta primers. The method was immunoSEQ multiplex PCR; TCRdb's version includes in-frame clones alone and lacks a portion of them. The sample yields approximately 130,000 clones, around 85% seen once. These data come from a study of cytomegalovirus exposure and HLA in healthy donors. Study-level findings and limits: Most of the TCR beta V segments (in an earlier analysis) were productive either about 87% or about 30% of the time. The study carried out a later analysis of TCR beta sequences. It associated some 18,000 of them with specific HLA alleles at a false discovery rate of 0.05.

This CDR3 comprises 10 residues. Germline V CDR1 and CDR2: GTSNPN, SVGIG (reference sequence). The sequence derives from a woman in her thirties in good health and CMV-seropositive. What was sequenced was PBMCs. This chain connects TRBV30 to TRBJ1-1; D may be TRBD1 (6 bases). The CDR3 DNA sequence: TGTTGGGGGCATGACACTGAAGCTTTCTTT. Residues: CWGHDTEAFF.